This entry features one T cell receptor beta chain sequence. Its antigen is unknown. The data were taken from a study of beta chain features in type 1 diabetes. Notes on the study in general: Type 1 diabetes patients showed fewer insertions and more deletions at VDJ junctions.

The CDR3 has 14 amino acids. Per germline, CDR1 SGHNT and CDR2 YYREEE (reference sequence). Trimming took off 4 bases at V and 5 bases at J, with 15 bases between the two ends. Expressed TCRB transcripts were sequenced, since all the RNA that had been isolated was reverse transcribed. Produced via immunoSEQ multiplex PCR; TCRdb's table is partial and in-frame only. Among under 950,000 clones listed, roughly 15% were seen once. Sorting with CD45RO/CCR7/CD25/CD127/CD95/CD27 yielded naive, central memory, regulatory and stem-like memory CD4+ cells. The rearrangement joins TRBV5-4 to TRBJ2-5; D tentatively fits TRBD1 or TRBD2 (6 bases each). This sequence originates from a woman aged 18-29 years in good health. The sequenced material came from naive CD4+ T cells from blood. Here the CDR3 reads CASSPPQGRETQYF. The CDR3 nucleotides read TGTGCCAGCAGCCCGCCCCAGGGGAGGGAGACCCAGTACTTC.